Each of the 28 T cell receptor beta chains below was sequenced from the same sample in a study of OX40 agonist ivuxolimab in advanced cancers. Libraries were prepared by immunoSEQ multiplex PCR; TCRdb keeps only in-frame clonotypes and omits some of them. The data show some 100,000 clones, with around nine tenths seen just once and roughly 0.77% held by the top ten. Sample: CD4+ or CD8+ T cells sorted from blood, taken in a trial of the OX40 agonist ivuxolimab. The receptor set was obtained from an adult with an advanced solid tumor such as melanoma, head and neck, liver or kidney cancer.

The chain links TRBV30 to TRBJ2-4; D may be TRBD2 (5 bases). Trimming left V 1 base short and J 2 bases short, with 15 bases between. The CDR3 contains 16 residues. Germline lookup yields CDR1 GTSNPN and CDR2 SVGIG (reference sequence). The CDR3 sequence: CAWSGRMDWPKNIQYF. CDR3 nucleotides: TGTGCCTGGAGTGGACGGATGGACTGGCCCAAAAACATTCAGTACTTC.

The chain combines TRBV6-1 with TRBJ2-5; 9 bases match TRBD2. The CDR3 totals 14 residues. Germline assignment: CDR1 MNHNS and CDR2 SASEGT. Unmatched junction bases numbered 10, after V lost 9 bases and J lost 5 bases. This CDR3 is CASLTSGREETQYF. The DNA for the CDR3 is TGTGCCAGTCTGACTAGCGGACGGGAGGAGACCCAGTACTTC.

This rearrangement joins TRBV7-2 to TRBJ2-3; a weak D match, TRBD2 (5 bases). This CDR3 has 16 residues. V dropped 6 bases and J dropped 3 bases, with 19 bases sitting between them. Germline-derived CDR1 and CDR2 are SGHTA and FQGNSA. The CDR3 here is CASREAGLGWTDTQYF. The CDR3, as DNA: TGTGCCAGCAGGGAGGCCGGGCTGGGTTGGACAGATACGCAGTATTTT.

In its sample, this clone was seen once. The chain joins TRBV10-3 to TRBJ2-7, with TRBD2 as a possible D gene (6 bases). Trimming shortened V by 8 bases and J by 6 bases, and 17 bases separated the two germline ends. Germline values: CDR1 ENHRY, CDR2 SYGVKD. The CDR3 contains 13 residues. DNA for the CDR3: TGTGCCATCTCCGTTATGGAGGGTGGCGAGCAGTACTTC. The encoded protein is CAISVMEGGEQYF.

The J gene is TRBJ1-6, the V gene TRBV27; no firm D call. Trimming left V 4 bases short and J 0 bases short, with 10 bases between. The CDR3 extends over 16 amino acids. Germline-derived CDR1 and CDR2 are MNHEY and SMNVEV (reference sequence). Here the CDR3 DNA reads TGTGCCAGCAGTTGGACGGGCAGCTCCTATAATTCACCCCTCCACTTT. Translation: CASSWTGSSYNSPLHF.

The table lists this clone with a count of one. V usage is TRBV27 and J usage is TRBJ2-2, with 7 nucleotides matching TRBD2. Per the germline V gene, CDR1 is MNHEY and CDR2 is SMNVEV (reference sequence). V shed 0 bases, J shed 6 bases, and the junction held 4 bases outside the gene matches. The CDR3 has 15 amino acids. The chain's CDR3 is CASSLSHTSAGELFF. The CDR3 DNA reads TGTGCCAGCAGTTTATCACATACTAGCGCCGGGGAGCTGTTTTTT.

V is TRBV2 and J is TRBJ2-5; TRBD1 matches 7 bases. V dropped 6 bases and J dropped 0; count of bases not matched to a gene: 4. This CDR3 has 14 amino acids. Germline CDR1 SNHLY, CDR2 FYNNEI. CDR3 region: CASRETGNQETQYF. CDR3 DNA sequence: TGTGCCAGCAGGGAGACAGGGAACCAAGAGACCCAGTACTTC.

The CDR3 is CASSVSGLVAQETQYF. The CDR3 DNA sequence: TGTGCCAGCAGCGTATCGGGACTAGTCGCTCAAGAGACCCAGTACTTC. V and J are TRBV9 and TRBJ2-5; 8 nucleotides match TRBD2. V lost 1 base, J lost 2 bases, and 7 bases stayed unmatched. CDR1 and CDR2 from the germline V gene are SGDLS and YYNGEE. The CDR3 loop spans 16 amino acids. The full variable domain, rest sourced from reference TRBV9 and TRBJ2-5, is DSGVTQTPKHLITATGQRVTLRCSPRSGDLSVYWYQQSLDQGLQFLIQYYNGEERAKGNILERFSAQQFPDLHSELNLSSLELGDSALYFCASSVSGLVAQETQYFGPGTRLLVL.

The chain is built from TRBV28 and TRBJ2-5, with TRBD2 matching over 14 bases. The CDR3 has 14 residues. The germline V gene has CDR1 MDHEN and CDR2 SYDVKM. J gave up 5 bases and V 7 bases, and 3 bases lay outside the gene matches. This CDR3 is CASKTSGGEETQYF. The DNA of the CDR3 is TGTGCCAGCAAGACTAGCGGGGGGGAGGAGACCCAGTACTTC.

J is TRBJ2-7 and V is TRBV4-3, with 7 bases fitting TRBD2. The CDR3 has 16 residues. V was clipped by 0 bases and J by 5 bases; unmatched bases: 10. Germline V CDR1 and CDR2: LGHNA, YSLEER. CDR3 amino acids: CASSQETSWEGHEQYF. DNA of the CDR3: TGCGCCAGCAGCCAAGAGACTTCTTGGGAGGGACACGAGCAGTACTTC.

V is TRBV4-2 and J is TRBJ2-3, with 9 bases fitting TRBD2. J lost 6 bases, V lost 0 bases, and 4 bases had no gene match. The CDR3 has 15 residues. CDR1 is LGHNA, CDR2 YNFKEQ, per germline. CDR3 protein: CASSQDMAGGDTQYF. As DNA, the CDR3 is TGTGCCAGCAGCCAAGATATGGCGGGGGGGGATACGCAGTATTTT.

This clone came up once. This chain uses TRBV28 with TRBJ2-7, with D possibly TRBD2 on 5 matching bases. Trimming cost V 6 bases and J 3 bases, with 12 bases left between them. Per the germline V gene, CDR1 is MDHEN and CDR2 is SYDVKM. The CDR3 covers 13 residues. CDR3 nucleotide sequence: TGTGCCAGCAGCGTGAACGGGGTCTACGAGCAGTACTTC. Amino acid sequence: CASSVNGVYEQYF.

This clone was recorded a few times. The CDR3 is CAISEAAGGVYEQYF. CDR3 DNA sequence: TGTGCCATCAGTGAAGCTGCGGGGGGAGTCTACGAGCAGTACTTC. The rearrangement links TRBV10-3 to TRBJ2-7; 8 bases fit TRBD2. Germline CDR1 is ENHRY and CDR2 is SYGVKD. Unmatched junction bases numbered 7, after V lost 3 bases and J lost 3 bases. The CDR3 contains 15 residues.

The chain carries TRBV9 and TRBJ1-5; 7 positions agree with TRBD1. This CDR3 spans 17 amino acids. With 3 bases clipped from V and 1 base from J, the junction kept 10 bases outside the gene matches. Germline V gives CDR1 SGDLS, CDR2 YYNGEE. This CDR3 is CASSEGGTARSNQPQHF. CDR3 nucleotides: TGTGCCAGCAGCGAGGGGGGGACAGCGAGAAGCAATCAGCCCCAGCATTTT.

The V call is TRBV7-9, the J call TRBJ2-1; TRBD1 aligns across 7 bases. Germline V gives CDR1 SEHNR, CDR2 FQNEAQ (reference sequence). The ends lost 1 base at V and 7 bases at J; junction bases unmatched: 7. The CDR3 runs to 15 residues. The CDR3 is CASSLDGTARNEQFF. CDR3 bases: TGTGCCAGCAGCTTAGACGGGACAGCTAGAAATGAGCAGTTCTTC.

The chain employs TRBV6-1 and TRBJ2-3; a possible D gene is TRBD1 (5 bases). V was shortened by 2 bases and J by 3 bases, with 15 bases between the two germline ends. CDR1 is MNHNS and CDR2 is SASEGT in the germline V gene. CDR3 size: 16 residues. As DNA, the CDR3 is TGTGCCAGCAGTGAATGGCAGGGCGAGGTTACAGATACGCAGTATTTT. Its translation is CASSEWQGEVTDTQYF.

Written as DNA, the CDR3 is TGCGCCAGTATACAGGGTCCTGGGGCCAACGTCCTGACTTTC. It translates to CASIQGPGANVLTF. The V and J genes are TRBV5-1 and TRBJ2-6, with D perhaps TRBD1 (6 bases). Looked up from germline, CDR1 is SGHRS and CDR2 is YFSETQ. The CDR3 loop spans 14 amino acids. Trimming pared 8 bases from V and 2 bases from J, leaving 11 bases between.

This CDR3 reads CATSRDPGQADEQYF. The CDR3 DNA sequence: TGTGCCACCAGCAGAGACCCGGGACAGGCGGACGAGCAGTACTTC. V and J are TRBV15 and TRBJ2-7, with 8 bases that match TRBD1. The ends lost 0 bases at V and 5 bases at J; junction bases unmatched: 6. The CDR3 contains 15 residues. CDR1 LNHNV and CDR2 YYDKDF come from the germline V gene (reference sequence).

The J gene is TRBJ1-6, the V gene TRBV5-6; D not resolved. This CDR3 is 13 amino acids long. V lost 0 bases and J lost 6, with 4 bases in between. CDR1 and CDR2 (germline): SGHDT, YYEEEE. DNA of the CDR3: TGTGCCAGCAGCTTGGGACCTAATTCACCCCTCCACTTT. Translating it yields CASSLGPNSPLHF.

Here the CDR3 reads CASSISGGASYNEQFF. The DNA for the CDR3 is TGTGCCAGCAGCATCAGCGGGGGGGCCTCCTACAATGAGCAGTTCTTC. This sequence joins TRBV7-9 and TRBJ2-1; 10 bases are shared with TRBD2. CDR1 SEHNR and CDR2 FQNEAQ come from the germline V gene (reference sequence). V lost 5 bases and J lost 0; bases outside the gene matches: 4. This CDR3 has 16 amino acids. Filled out from reference TRBV7-9 and TRBJ2-1, the complete variable domain reads DTGVSQNPRHKITKRGQNVTFRCDPISEHNRLYWYRQTLGQGPEFLTYFQNEAQLEKSRLLSDRFSAERPKGSFSTLEIQRTEQGDSAMYLCASSISGGASYNEQFFGPGTRLTVL.

This clone was found once. The gene calls are TRBV21-1 and TRBJ1-5. TRBV21-1 is a listed pseudogene. This CDR3 has 15 residues. This chain's CDR3 is CASRGSVRGNQPQHF. In nucleotides, the CDR3 is TGTGCCAGCAGGGGGAGCGTCCGCGGCAATCAGCCCCAGCATTTT.

As regards this clone: A junction end diverges from the germline sequence, so it may reflect a read error. This sequence joins TRBV7-7 and TRBJ2-3; 10 bases agree with TRBD2. The CDR3 loop spans 15 amino acids. Germline-derived CDR1 and CDR2 are SSHAT and FNYEAQ (reference sequence). CDR3 DNA sequence: TGTGCTAGCAGCCAGGGGACTAGCGTAGCAGATACGCAGTATTTT. Its protein product is CASSQGTSVADTQYF.

This chain links TRBV18 with TRBJ1-5, with TRBD1 matching 8 bases. The V segment lost 3 bases and the J segment 6 bases; nucleotides outside the gene matches: 4. Germline loops: CDR1 KGHSH, CDR2 LQKENI. The CDR3 consists of 14 residues. CDR3 in amino acids: CASSPDRDSQPQHF. In DNA, the CDR3 is TGTGCCAGCTCACCGGACAGGGATAGTCAGCCCCAGCATTTT.

The V call is TRBV6-1, the J call TRBJ1-5; no clear D gene. V was cut by 4 bases and J by 11 bases, with 9 bases left in between. Looked up from germline, CDR1 is MNHNS and CDR2 is SASEGT. The CDR3 covers 11 residues. The CDR3 DNA sequence: TGTGCCAGCAGTGTAGGAAGAGCCCAGCATTTT. It specifies CASSVGRAQHF.

The rearrangement uses TRBV7-2 and TRBJ1-6; D is unclear. The germline V gene encodes CDR1 SGHTA and CDR2 FQGNSA. This CDR3 has 14 amino acids. Trimming pared 0 bases from V and 9 bases from J, leaving 9 bases between. The CDR3 reads CASSLAVSGSPLHF. In DNA, the CDR3 is TGTGCCAGCAGCTTAGCGGTTTCTGGTTCACCCCTCCACTTT.

The chain recombines TRBV5-1 with TRBJ1-2; D may be TRBD1 (6 bases). The germline V and J ends were trimmed by 4 bases and 2 bases, with 12 bases remaining between them. Germline V lookup: CDR1 SGHRS, CDR2 YFSETQ. The CDR3 length is 14 residues. The CDR3 loop is CASSRRTENYGYTF. The CDR3 nucleotides are TGCGCCAGCAGCCGGCGGACAGAGAACTATGGCTACACCTTC.

This clone has a single count. The CDR3 here is CASHRGGYQETQYF. The CDR3 region has the DNA TGTGCCAGCCATCGGGGGGGGTACCAAGAGACCCAGTACTTC. The chain has TRBV2 and TRBJ2-5; 8 bases map to TRBD2. Unmatched junction bases numbered 5, after V lost 8 bases and J lost 0 bases. CDR1 is SNHLY and CDR2 is FYNNEI in the germline V gene. The CDR3 is 14 amino acids.

The rearrangement joins TRBV29-1 to TRBJ1-2, with TRBD1 identical over 7 bases. The CDR3 is 12 residues long. The trim removed 4 bases at V and 6 bases at J, leaving 5 bases unmatched. CDR1 and CDR2 (germline): SQVTM, ANQGSEA. The CDR3 spells CSVAQGGHGYTF. The CDR3 DNA sequence: TGCAGCGTTGCTCAGGGGGGTCATGGCTACACCTTC.